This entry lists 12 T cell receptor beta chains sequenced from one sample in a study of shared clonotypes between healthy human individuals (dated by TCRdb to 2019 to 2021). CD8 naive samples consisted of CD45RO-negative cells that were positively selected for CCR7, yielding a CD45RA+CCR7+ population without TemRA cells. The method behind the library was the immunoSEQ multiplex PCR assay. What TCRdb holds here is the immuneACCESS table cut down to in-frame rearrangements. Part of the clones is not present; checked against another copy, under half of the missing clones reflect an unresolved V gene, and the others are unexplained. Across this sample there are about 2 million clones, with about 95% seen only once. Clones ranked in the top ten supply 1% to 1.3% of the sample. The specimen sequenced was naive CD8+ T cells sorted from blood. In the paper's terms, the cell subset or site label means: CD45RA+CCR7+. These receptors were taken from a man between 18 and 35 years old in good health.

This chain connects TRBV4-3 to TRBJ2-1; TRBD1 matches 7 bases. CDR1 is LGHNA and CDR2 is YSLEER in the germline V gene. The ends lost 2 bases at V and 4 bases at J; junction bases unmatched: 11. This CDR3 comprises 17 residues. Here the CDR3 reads CASSQSLGGGLYNEQFF. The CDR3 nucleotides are TGCGCCAGCAGCCAATCTCTAGGGGGCGGGCTATACAATGAGCAGTTCTTC.

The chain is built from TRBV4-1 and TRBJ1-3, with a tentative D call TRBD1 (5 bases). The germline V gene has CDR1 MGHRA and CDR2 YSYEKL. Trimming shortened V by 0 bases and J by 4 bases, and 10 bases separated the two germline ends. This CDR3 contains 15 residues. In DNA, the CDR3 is TGCGCCAGCAGCCAAGATGTGGGGACCGGAAACACCATATATTTT. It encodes CASSQDVGTGNTIYF.

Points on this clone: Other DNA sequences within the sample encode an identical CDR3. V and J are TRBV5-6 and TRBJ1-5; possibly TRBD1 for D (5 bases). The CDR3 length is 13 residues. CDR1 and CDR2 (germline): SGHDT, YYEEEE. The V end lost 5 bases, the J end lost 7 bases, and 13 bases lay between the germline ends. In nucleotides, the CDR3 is TGTGCCAGCAGTCGTACAGGTACCCAGCCCCAGCATTTT. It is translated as CASSRTGTQPQHF.

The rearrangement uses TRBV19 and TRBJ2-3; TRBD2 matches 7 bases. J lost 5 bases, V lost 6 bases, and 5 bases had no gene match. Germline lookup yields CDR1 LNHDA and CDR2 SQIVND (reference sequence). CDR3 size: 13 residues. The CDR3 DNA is TGTGCCAGTAGCCCTTGGGGGGGAGATACGCAGTATTTT. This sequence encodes CASSPWGGDTQYF.

The CDR3 protein is CASSLWGDRVGYEQYF. Here the CDR3 DNA reads TGTGCCAGCAGTTTATGGGGGGACAGGGTAGGATACGAGCAGTACTTC. The rearrangement links TRBV28 to TRBJ2-7, with TRBD1 identical over 9 bases. The CDR3 runs 16 residues. V lost 0 bases, J lost 4 bases, and 7 bases stayed unmatched. CDR1 and CDR2 (germline): MDHEN, SYDVKM.

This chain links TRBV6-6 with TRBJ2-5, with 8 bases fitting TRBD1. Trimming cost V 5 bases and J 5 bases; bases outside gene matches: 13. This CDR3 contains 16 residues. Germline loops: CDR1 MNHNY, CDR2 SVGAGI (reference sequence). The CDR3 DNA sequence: TGTGCCAGCAGTCCCCAGATGACAGGGGAGAGGGAGACCCAGTACTTC. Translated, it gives CASSPQMTGERETQYF.

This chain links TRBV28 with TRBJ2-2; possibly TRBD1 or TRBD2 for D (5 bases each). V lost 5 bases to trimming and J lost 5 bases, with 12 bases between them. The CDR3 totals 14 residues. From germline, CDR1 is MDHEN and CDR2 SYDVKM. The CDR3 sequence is CASSVLGGTGELFF. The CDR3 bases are TGTGCCAGCAGTGTCCTTGGGGGTACCGGGGAGCTGTTTTTT.

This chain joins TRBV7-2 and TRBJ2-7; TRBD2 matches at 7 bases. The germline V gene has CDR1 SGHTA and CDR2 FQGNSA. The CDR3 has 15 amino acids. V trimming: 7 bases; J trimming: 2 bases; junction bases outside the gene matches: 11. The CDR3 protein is CASTPLGGFPYEQYF. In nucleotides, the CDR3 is TGTGCCAGCACCCCGCTGGGAGGGTTCCCCTACGAGCAGTACTTC. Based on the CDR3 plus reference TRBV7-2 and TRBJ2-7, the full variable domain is GAGVSQSPSNKVTEKGKDVELRCDPISGHTALYWYRQSLGQGLEFLIYFQGNSAPDKSGLPSDRFSAERTGGSVSTLTIQRTQQEDSAVYLCASTPLGGFPYEQYFGPGTRLTVT.

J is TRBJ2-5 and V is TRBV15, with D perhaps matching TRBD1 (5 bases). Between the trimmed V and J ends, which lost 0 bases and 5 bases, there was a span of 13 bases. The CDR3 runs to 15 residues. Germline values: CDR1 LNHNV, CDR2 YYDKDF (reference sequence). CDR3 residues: CATSRDRGQGETQYF. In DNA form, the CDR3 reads TGTGCCACCAGCAGAGATCGAGGACAAGGGGAGACCCAGTACTTC.

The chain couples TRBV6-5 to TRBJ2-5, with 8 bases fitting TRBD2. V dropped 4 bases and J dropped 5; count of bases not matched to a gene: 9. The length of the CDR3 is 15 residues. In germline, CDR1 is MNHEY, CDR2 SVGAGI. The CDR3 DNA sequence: TGTGCCAGCAGTTCAAGCGGGGGCCTGGGTGAGACCCAGTACTTC. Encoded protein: CASSSSGGLGETQYF.

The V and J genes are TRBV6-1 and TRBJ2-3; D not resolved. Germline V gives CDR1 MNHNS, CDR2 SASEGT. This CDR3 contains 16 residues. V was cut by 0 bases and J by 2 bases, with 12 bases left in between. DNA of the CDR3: TGTGCCAGCAGTGAAGCGCCGGGCCCATCCACAGATACGCAGTATTTT. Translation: CASSEAPGPSTDTQYF.

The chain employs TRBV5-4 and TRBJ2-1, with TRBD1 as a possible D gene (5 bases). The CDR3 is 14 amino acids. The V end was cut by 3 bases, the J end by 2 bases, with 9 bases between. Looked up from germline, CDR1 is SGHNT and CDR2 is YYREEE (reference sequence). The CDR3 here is CASSSQGTYNEQFF. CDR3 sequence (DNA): TGTGCCAGCAGCTCCCAGGGAACCTACAATGAGCAGTTCTTC.